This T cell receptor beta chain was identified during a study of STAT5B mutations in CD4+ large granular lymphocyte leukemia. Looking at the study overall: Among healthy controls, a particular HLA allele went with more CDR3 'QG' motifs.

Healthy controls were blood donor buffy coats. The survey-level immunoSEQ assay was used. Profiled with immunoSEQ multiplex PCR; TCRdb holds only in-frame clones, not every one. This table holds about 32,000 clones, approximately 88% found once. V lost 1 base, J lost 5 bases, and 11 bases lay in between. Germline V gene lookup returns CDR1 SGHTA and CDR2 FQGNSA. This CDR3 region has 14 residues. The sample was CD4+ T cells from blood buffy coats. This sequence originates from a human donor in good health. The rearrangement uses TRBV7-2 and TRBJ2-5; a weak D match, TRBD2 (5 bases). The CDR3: CASSLGGFGETQYF. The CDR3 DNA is TGTGCCAGCAGCTTAGGAGGGTTCGGGGAGACCCAGTACTTC.